Described below is a single TCR beta chain sequence and its context. The target of this receptor is not known. The sample holds no much larger clone one base away, and base qualities are not on file. The CDR1 and CDR2 encoded by the germline V gene are MGHRA and YSYEKL. Measured from the cysteine to the phenylalanine, the CDR3 is 15 residues long. Only CDR3 DNA is held: 45 bases, read in frame from base 1. V and J are truncated by 0 bases and 1 base respectively, leaving an intervening sequence of 9 bases. These data originate in a study of T-cell memory formation after mild COVID-19 (dated by TCRdb to 2020 to 2022). In terms of the full investigation: TCR sequence clusters from the two donors were largely donor specific. Longitudinal TCRalpha and TCRbeta repertoire sequencing tracked T-cell clones expanding and contracting after mild COVID-19 in a couple of donors. The cohort comprised two young, previously healthy adult volunteers, one female and one male.

These reads were obtained on an Illumina NovaSeq 6000. Using 5'RACE with constant-segment primers, TCRalpha and TCRbeta cDNA libraries were constructed, with sample barcodes and unique molecular identifiers added in the process. RNA was extracted from every sample with Trizol reagent. Amplification of the libraries took two PCR steps, and the second step added a second sample barcode plus Illumina TruSeq adapters. The libraries were sequenced on an Illumina NovaSeq using 2 x 150 bp paired-end reads. The published analysis was carried out like this. The reads were demultiplexed and collapsed into UMI-guided consensus sequences using migec v1.2.7. Using mixcr v2.1.11, the UMI consensuses were aligned to TRA and TRB V and J templates and assembled into clonotypes. Expanded or contracted clonotypes were those called significant by both edgeR and NoisET, with noise models trained on biological replicates. For edgeR calls, a false discovery rate-adjusted p below 0.01 and a log2 fold-change threshold of 1 were applied. PCA with hierarchical clustering of max-normalized trajectories of the 1000 most abundant clonotypes was used as exploratory dynamics analysis. Separately sequenced CD4+ and CD8+ repertoires were used to assign a CD4 or CD8 phenotype to each responding clone. The raw public data were reprocessed by TCRdb itself: fastp quality trimming at Q25, MiXCR clonotype calling, in-frame beta chains only. Here each entry gathers all rows of one CDR3 protein and keeps the most common genes and DNA. The V and J calls shown here were made by TCRdb, not taken from the authors' results. A total of about 290,000 distinct CDR3 sequences appear in this sample, less than 20% of them only once. The ten largest clones add up to 22% of the sample.

Study-level results and caveats: Some responding clones were found in pre-infection memory, which suggests that pre-existing cross-reactive memory T cells took part in the SARS-CoV-2 response. Only two mild cases were covered in the study, and larger cohorts including severe cases with pre-infection samples were considered necessary. Clones that contracted from day 15 to 85 showed balanced CD4/CD8 phenotypes, whereas a second wave of clones that expanded from day 15 to 37 leaned towards CD4+. Contracting CD4+ clones turned up mainly in the CM and EM memory subsets, whereas EMRA was where CD8+ clones were enriched. SARS-CoV-2 specificity was not confirmed for the second-wave clones peaking on day 37.

Ficoll-Paque density gradient centrifugation was used to isolate PBMCs. This TCR came from a man aged 18 to 30 who had mild COVID-19 (a few samples of this study predate the infection). The sample titles of this study are shuffled in the database, so cell type and time point are left out; the donor was told from shared clones. The chain is encoded by TRBV4-1 joined to TRBJ1-2; too little of a D gene remains to name it. What was sequenced was PBMCs or a T cell subset sorted from them (not recorded which). The CDR3 protein is CASSQEGTVNYGYTF. The sequenced DNA is TGCGCCAGCAGCCAAGAAGGAACGGTTAACTATGGCTACACCTTC.